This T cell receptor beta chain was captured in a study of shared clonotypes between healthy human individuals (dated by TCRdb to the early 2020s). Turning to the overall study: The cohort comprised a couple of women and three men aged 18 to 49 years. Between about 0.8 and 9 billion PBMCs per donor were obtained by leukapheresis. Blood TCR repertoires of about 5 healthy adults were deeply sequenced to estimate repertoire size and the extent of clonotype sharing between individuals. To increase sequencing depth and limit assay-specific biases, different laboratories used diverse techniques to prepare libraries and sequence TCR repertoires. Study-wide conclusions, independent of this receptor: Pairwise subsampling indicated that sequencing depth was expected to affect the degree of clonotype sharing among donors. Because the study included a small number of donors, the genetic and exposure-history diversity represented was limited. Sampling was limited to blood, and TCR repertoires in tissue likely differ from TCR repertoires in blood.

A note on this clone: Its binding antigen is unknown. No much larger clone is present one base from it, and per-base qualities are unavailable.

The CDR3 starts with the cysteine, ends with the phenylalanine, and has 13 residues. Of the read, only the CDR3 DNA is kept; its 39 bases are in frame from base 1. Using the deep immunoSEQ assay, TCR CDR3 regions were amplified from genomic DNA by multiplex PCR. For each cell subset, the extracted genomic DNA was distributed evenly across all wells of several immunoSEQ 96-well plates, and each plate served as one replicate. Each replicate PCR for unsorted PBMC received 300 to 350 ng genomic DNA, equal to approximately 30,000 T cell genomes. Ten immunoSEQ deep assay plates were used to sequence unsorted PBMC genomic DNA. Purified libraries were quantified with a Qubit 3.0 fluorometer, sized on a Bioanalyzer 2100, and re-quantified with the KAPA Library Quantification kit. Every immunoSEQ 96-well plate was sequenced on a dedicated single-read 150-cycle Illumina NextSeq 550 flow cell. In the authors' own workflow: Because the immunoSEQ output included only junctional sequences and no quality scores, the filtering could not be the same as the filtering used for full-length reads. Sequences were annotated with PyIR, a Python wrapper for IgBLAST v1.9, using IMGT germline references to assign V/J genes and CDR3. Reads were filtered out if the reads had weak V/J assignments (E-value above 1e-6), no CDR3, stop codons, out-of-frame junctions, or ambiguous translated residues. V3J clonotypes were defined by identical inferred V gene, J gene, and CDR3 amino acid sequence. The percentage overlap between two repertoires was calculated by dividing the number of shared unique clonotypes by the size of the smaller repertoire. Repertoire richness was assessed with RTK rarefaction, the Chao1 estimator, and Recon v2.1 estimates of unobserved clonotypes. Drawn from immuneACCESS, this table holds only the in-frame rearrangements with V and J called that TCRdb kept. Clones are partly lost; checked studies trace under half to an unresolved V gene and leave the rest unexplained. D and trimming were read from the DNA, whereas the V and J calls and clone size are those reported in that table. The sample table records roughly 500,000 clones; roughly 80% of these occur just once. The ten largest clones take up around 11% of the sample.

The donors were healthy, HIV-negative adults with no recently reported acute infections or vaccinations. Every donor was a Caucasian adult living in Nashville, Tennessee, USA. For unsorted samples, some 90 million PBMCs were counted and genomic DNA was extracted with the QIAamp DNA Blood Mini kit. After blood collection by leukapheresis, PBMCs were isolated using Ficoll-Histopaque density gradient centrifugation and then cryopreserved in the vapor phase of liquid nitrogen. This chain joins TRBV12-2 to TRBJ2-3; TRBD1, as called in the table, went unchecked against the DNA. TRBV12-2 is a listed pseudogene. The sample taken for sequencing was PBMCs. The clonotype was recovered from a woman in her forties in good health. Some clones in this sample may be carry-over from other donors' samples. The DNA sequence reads TGTGCAAGTCGCTTAGGACACACAGATACGCAGTATTTT. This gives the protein CASRLGHTDTQYF.